In this sample, the clone carrying this T cell receptor beta chain turned up a few times. What it recognizes is unknown. This sample is drawn from a study of beta chain features in type 1 diabetes. Broader study findings: Shorter TCRB CDR3s, moderately but significantly so, marked every one of the four CD4+ subsets in Type 1 diabetes patients.

The entirety of the isolated RNA underwent reverse transcription, so expressed TCRB transcripts were sequenced. About 3.6 million reads was the average for naive, central memory and regulatory T cell samples. Method: immunoSEQ multiplex PCR; TCRdb's copy keeps in-frame clones and lacks some. Of 680,000 or so clones detected, under 15% appear once; the ten largest clones hold about 0.02%. Purities over 98% were achieved in all sorted populations. V dropped 2 bases and J dropped 10; count of bases not matched to a gene: 4. CDR3 length: 14 residues. Germline loops: CDR1 MDHEN, CDR2 SYDVKM. This clonotype was obtained from a man aged 18 to 30 with type 1 diabetes. Sequences were obtained from naive CD4+ T cells from blood. The rearrangement uses TRBV28 and TRBJ1-4; 10 positions match TRBD1. CDR3 amino acids: CASSLGQGVGKLFF. Here the CDR3 DNA reads TGTGCCAGCAGTTTAGGACAGGGGGTCGGAAAACTGTTTTTT. Full variable domain (remainder filled in from reference TRBV28 and TRBJ1-4): DVKVTQSSRYLVKRTGEKVFLECVQDMDHENMFWYRQDPGLGLRLIYFSYDVKMKEKGDIPEGYSVSREKKERFSLILESASTNQTSMYLCASSLGQGVGKLFFGSGTQLSVL.